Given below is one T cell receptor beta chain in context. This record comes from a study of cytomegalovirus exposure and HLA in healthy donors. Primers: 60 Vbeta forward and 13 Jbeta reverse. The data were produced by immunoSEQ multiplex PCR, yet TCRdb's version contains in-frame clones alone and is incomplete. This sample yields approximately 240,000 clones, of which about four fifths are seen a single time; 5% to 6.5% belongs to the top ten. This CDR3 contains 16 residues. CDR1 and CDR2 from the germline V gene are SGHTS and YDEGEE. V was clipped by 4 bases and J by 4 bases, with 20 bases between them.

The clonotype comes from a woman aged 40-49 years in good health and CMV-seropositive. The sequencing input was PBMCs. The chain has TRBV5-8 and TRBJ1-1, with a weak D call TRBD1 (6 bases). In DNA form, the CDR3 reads TGTGCCAGCAGCCATAAGGGCCGCATCAGGGGCACTGAAGCTTTCTTT. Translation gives CASSHKGRIRGTEAFF.